The 11 T cell receptor beta chains below were found in one sample sequenced in a study of long-term antiretroviral therapy in people with HIV. This was the immunoSEQ v3.0 assay at survey level. Repertoires were generated with immunoSEQ multiplex PCR, while TCRdb's copy carries only in-frame clones and drops some. The sample has 30,000 or so clones, over 75% seen once; the top ten hold 4% to 4.5%. The sample consisted of unsorted PBMCs, taken about 5.2 years after starting antiretroviral therapy. The source is a woman aged 35 to 49 with HIV.

The rearrangement links TRBV19 to TRBJ1-5, with D unclear. Trimming removed 4 bases at V and 7 bases at J, with 14 bases between. The CDR3 runs to 14 residues. Germline V lookup: CDR1 LNHDA, CDR2 SQIVND (reference sequence). This CDR3 is CASSTGWMQQPQHF. The CDR3 DNA reads TGTGCCAGTAGTACAGGTTGGATGCAGCAGCCCCAGCATTTT.

CDR3 in DNA: TGTGCCAGCAGCGTACCCCGGGGGGTAGAAGTCACCGGGGAGCTGTTTTTT. Amino acid sequence: CASSVPRGVEVTGELFF. The gene calls are TRBV9 and TRBJ2-2, with 7 bases fitting TRBD2. Germline CDR1 is SGDLS and CDR2 is YYNGEE. The CDR3 is 17 amino acids. J gave up 4 bases and V 1 base, and 10 bases lay outside the gene matches. The whole variable domain, filled in from reference TRBV9 and TRBJ2-2, reads DSGVTQTPKHLITATGQRVTLRCSPRSGDLSVYWYQQSLDQGLQFLIQYYNGEERAKGNILERFSAQQFPDLHSELNLSSLELGDSALYFCASSVPRGVEVTGELFFGEGSRLTVL.

The chain carries TRBV6-6 and TRBJ1-2; 10 bases fit TRBD1. The trim removed 5 bases at V and 6 bases at J, leaving 9 bases unmatched. The CDR3 runs 15 residues. The germline V gene encodes CDR1 MNHNY and CDR2 SVGAGI (reference sequence). The DNA for the CDR3 is TGTGCCAGCAGTCTACGACAGGGGGCCGGGGATGGCTACACCTTC. It yields the protein CASSLRQGAGDGYTF.

The chain has TRBV4-3 and TRBJ1-2, with 8 bases fitting TRBD1. Germline V gene sequence: CDR1 LGHNA, CDR2 YSLEER. This CDR3 region has 15 residues. With V trimmed by 0 bases and J by 5 bases, 5 bases remained unmatched. CDR3 coding DNA: TGCGCCAGCAGCCAAGATAGGACAGGGCCTTATGGCTACACCTTC. It translates to CASSQDRTGPYGYTF.

This clone was picked up a small number of times. The chain combines TRBV5-1 with TRBJ1-6, with 10 bases lining up with TRBD1. J gave up 5 bases and V 0 bases, and 11 bases lay outside the gene matches. CDR3 length: 19 residues. From germline, CDR1 is SGHRS and CDR2 YFSETQ. The CDR3 DNA reads TGCGCCAGCAGCTTGGGCACCGGGACAGGGGTTCGGAATAATTCACCCCTCCACTTT. It is translated as CASSLGTGTGVRNNSPLHF.

J is TRBJ2-7 and V is TRBV7-2; maybe TRBD1 (6 bases). Germline V gives CDR1 SGHTA, CDR2 FQGNSA. The CDR3 sequence is 16 residues long. V was shortened by 3 bases and J by 1 base, with 16 bases between the two germline ends. CDR3 sequence: CASSLAGTYPSYEQYF. In nucleotides, the CDR3 is TGTGCCAGCAGCTTGGCCGGGACATACCCTTCCTACGAGCAGTACTTC.

This chain uses TRBV5-4 with TRBJ2-4, with a tentative D call TRBD1 (6 bases). The CDR3 has 14 amino acids. Trimming cost V 4 bases and J 2 bases, with 10 bases left between them. Germline-derived CDR1 and CDR2 are SGHNT and YYREEE (reference sequence). The CDR3 sequence: CASSRQVSKNIQYF. The CDR3 coding sequence is TGTGCCAGCAGCCGACAGGTTTCCAAAAACATTCAGTACTTC.

V and J are TRBV7-8 and TRBJ1-5; no firm D call. Per germline, CDR1 SGHVS and CDR2 FQNEAQ. This CDR3 contains 13 residues. With 3 bases removed from V and 2 bases from J, the gap between germline ends came to 5 bases. The CDR3 sequence: CASSFGGNQPQHF. DNA for the CDR3: TGTGCCAGCAGCTTTGGGGGCAATCAGCCCCAGCATTTT. Drawing the rest from reference TRBV7-8 and TRBJ1-5, the complete variable domain is GAGVSQSPRYKVAKRGQDVALRCDPISGHVSLFWYQQALGQGPEFLTYFQNEAQLDKSGLPSDRFFAERPEGSVSTLKIQRTQQEDSAVYLCASSFGGNQPQHFGDGTRLSIL.

This clone turned up a few times. The chain joins TRBV7-9 to TRBJ1-1, with 8 nucleotides matching TRBD1. Germline CDR1 SEHNR, CDR2 FQNEAQ (reference sequence). The CDR3 extends over 13 amino acids. The junction had 8 bases not matched to a gene; V was cut back by 3 bases and J by 11 bases. The CDR3 DNA reads TGTGCCAGCAGCTTGGCAGGACAGGGTGACGCTTTCTTT. Residues: CASSLAGQGDAFF.

This clone was recorded only once. The genes are TRBV5-1 and TRBJ2-1; D perhaps matches TRBD2 (7 bases). V was cut by 2 bases and J by 8 bases, with 20 bases left in between. Germline V gene data show CDR1 as SGHRS and CDR2 as YFSETQ. The length of the CDR3 is 16 residues. As DNA, the CDR3 is TGCGCCAGCAGCTTCGGAGCGGGGAGGGGGTCCCATGAGCAGTTCTTC. This codes for CASSFGAGRGSHEQFF.

V is TRBV29-1 and J is TRBJ2-5, with D hard to call. Near its end, the DNA agrees better with TRBJ2-7, so the J call may be wrong. This CDR3 comprises 14 residues. The germline V gene has CDR1 SQVTM and CDR2 ANQGSEA. The CDR3 DNA follows: TGCAGCGTTGAAGGTTTGGGGTCCCCGGGCGAGCAGTACTTC. It encodes CSVEGLGSPGEQYF.